This TCR beta chain stems from a study of control samples from healthy donors and cancer patients. This clone has just one count. Produced via immunoSEQ multiplex PCR; TCRdb's table is partial and in-frame only. The sample shows 60,000 to 95,000 clones, around 90% of them seen only once. Trimming at V came to 4 bases and at J to 1 base, leaving 8 bases not matched to a gene. The germline gives CDR1 MGHRA, CDR2 YSYEKL. This CDR3 region has 19 residues. The specimen sequenced was PBMCs. This clonotype was obtained from a woman between 45 and 60 years old with colorectal cancer. The chain combines TRBV4-1 with TRBJ2-4; 15 bases are shared with TRBD2. The CDR3 DNA is TGCGCCAGCAGCCCTAGGACTAGCGGGGGGGCCGGGGCCAAAAACATTCAGTACTTC. Its protein product is CASSPRTSGGAGAKNIQYF.